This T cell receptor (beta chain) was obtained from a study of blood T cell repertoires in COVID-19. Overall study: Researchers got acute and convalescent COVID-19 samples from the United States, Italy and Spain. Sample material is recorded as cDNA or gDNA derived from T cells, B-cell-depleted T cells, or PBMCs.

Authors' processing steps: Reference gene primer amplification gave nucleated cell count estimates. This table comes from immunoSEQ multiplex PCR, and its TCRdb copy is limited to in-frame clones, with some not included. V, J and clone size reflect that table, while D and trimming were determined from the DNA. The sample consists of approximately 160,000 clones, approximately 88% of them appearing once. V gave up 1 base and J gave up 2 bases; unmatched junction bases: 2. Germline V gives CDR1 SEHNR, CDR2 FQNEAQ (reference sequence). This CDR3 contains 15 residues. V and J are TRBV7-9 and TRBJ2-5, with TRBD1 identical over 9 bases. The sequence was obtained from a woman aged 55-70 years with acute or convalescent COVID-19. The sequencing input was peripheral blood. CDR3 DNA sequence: TGTGCCAGCAGCTTAGGGGACAGGGTACAAGAGACCCAGTACTTC. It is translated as CASSLGDRVQETQYF.